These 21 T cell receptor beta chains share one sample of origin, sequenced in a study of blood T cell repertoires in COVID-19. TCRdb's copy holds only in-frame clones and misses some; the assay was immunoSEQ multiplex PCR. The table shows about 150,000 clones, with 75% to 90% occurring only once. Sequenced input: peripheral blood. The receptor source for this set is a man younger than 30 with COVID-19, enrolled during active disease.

The CDR3 region is CASSRLAGSTDTQYF. CDR3 sequence (DNA): TGTGCCAGCAGTCGACTAGCGGGGAGCACAGATACGCAGTATTTT. The chain joins TRBV28 to TRBJ2-3; the match to TRBD2 covers 11 bases. Germline V gene lookup returns CDR1 MDHEN and CDR2 SYDVKM. V trimming: 5 bases; J trimming: 0 bases; junction bases outside the gene matches: 1. The CDR3 runs to 15 residues.

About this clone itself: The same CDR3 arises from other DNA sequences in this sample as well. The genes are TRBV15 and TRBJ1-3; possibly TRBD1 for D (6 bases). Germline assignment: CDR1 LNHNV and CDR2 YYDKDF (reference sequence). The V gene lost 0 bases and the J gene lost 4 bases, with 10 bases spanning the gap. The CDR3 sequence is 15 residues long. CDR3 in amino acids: CATSRDLGTGNTIYF. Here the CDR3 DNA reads TGTGCCACCAGCAGAGATCTTGGGACAGGAAACACCATATATTTT.

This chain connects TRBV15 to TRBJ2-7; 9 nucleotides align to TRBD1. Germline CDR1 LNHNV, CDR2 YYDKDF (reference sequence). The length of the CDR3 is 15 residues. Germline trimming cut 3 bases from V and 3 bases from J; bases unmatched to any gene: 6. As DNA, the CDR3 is TGTGCCACCAGCAGCTCACGGGACAGGGTCTACGAGCAGTACTTC. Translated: CATSSSRDRVYEQYF.

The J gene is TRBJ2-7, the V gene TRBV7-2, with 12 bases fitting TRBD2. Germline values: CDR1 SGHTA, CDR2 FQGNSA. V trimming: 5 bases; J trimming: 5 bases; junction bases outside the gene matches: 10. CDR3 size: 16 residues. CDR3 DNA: TGTGCCAGCAGCCGTAAGACTAGCGGGAGAGAGCACGAGCAGTACTTC. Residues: CASSRKTSGREHEQYF. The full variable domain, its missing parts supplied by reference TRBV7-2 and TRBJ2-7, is GAGVSQSPSNKVTEKGKDVELRCDPISGHTALYWYRQSLGQGLEFLIYFQGNSAPDKSGLPSDRFSAERTGGSVSTLTIQRTQQEDSAVYLCASSRKTSGREHEQYFGPGTRLTVT.

The CDR3 loop reads CASSARLAGYEQYF. The CDR3 DNA sequence: TGTGCCAGCAGCGCTCGACTAGCGGGATACGAGCAGTACTTC. The chain carries TRBV13 and TRBJ2-7; 11 nucleotides match TRBD2. Losses at the gene ends were 5 bases for V and 4 bases for J; bases not matched to a gene: 4. The CDR3 spans 14 residues. The germline V gene has CDR1 PRHDT and CDR2 FYEKMQ (reference sequence).

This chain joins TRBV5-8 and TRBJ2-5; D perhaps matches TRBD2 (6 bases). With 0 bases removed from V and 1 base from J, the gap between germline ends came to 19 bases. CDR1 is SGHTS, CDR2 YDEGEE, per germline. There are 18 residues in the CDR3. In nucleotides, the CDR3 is TGTGCCAGCAGCTTGGGAGGCGGGGTGTTAGCGGCCCAAGAGACCCAGTACTTC. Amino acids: CASSLGGGVLAAQETQYF.

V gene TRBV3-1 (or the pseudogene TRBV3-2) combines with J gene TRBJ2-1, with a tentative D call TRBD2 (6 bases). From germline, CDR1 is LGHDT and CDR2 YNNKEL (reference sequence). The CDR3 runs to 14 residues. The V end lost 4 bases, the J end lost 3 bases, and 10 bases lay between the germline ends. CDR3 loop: CASSRRDLYNEQFF. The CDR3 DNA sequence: TGTGCCAGCAGCCGGCGGGACCTCTACAATGAGCAGTTCTTC.

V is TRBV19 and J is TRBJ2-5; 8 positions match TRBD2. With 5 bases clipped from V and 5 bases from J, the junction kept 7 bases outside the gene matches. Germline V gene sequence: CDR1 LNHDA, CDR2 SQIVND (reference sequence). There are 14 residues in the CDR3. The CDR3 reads CASSAAGVEETQYF. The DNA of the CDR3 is TGTGCCAGTAGTGCAGCGGGAGTGGAGGAGACCCAGTACTTC.

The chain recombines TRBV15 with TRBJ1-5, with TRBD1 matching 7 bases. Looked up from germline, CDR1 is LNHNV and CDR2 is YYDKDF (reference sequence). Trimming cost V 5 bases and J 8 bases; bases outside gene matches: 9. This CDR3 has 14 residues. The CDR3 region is CATSSRQGVKPQHF. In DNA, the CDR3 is TGTGCCACCAGCTCGAGACAGGGCGTAAAGCCCCAGCATTTT. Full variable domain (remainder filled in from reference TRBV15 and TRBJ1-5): DAMVIQNPRYQVTQFGKPVTLSCSQTLNHNVMYWYQQKSSQAPKLLFHYYDKDFNNEADTPDNFQSRRPNTSFCFLDIRSPGLGDTAMYLCATSSRQGVKPQHFGDGTRLSIL.

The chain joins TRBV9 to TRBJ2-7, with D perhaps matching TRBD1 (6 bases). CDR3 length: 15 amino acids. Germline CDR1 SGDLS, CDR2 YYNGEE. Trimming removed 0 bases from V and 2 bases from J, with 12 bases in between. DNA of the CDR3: TGTGCCAGCAGCGTAGGGGACACGCTCACCTACGAGCAGTACTTC. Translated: CASSVGDTLTYEQYF.

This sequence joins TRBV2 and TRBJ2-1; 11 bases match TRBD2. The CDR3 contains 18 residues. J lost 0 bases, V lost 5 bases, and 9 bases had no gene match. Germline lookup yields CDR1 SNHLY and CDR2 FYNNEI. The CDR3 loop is CASSHALTSGVSYNEQFF. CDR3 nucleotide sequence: TGTGCCAGCAGTCATGCCCTGACTAGCGGGGTCTCCTACAATGAGCAGTTCTTC.

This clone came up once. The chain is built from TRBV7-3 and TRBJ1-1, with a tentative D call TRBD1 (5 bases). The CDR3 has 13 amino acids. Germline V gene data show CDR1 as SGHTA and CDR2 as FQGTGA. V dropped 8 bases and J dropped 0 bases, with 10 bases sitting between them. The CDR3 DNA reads TGTGCCAGCGGGGCAGGGCTGAACACTGAAGCTTTCTTT. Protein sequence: CASGAGLNTEAFF.

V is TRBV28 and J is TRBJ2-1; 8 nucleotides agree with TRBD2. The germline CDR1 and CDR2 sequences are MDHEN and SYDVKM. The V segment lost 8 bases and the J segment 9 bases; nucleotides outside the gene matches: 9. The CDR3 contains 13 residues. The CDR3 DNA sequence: TGTGCCAGCGGCCCAGCGGGAGCGTTTGAGCAGTTCTTC. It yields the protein CASGPAGAFEQFF.

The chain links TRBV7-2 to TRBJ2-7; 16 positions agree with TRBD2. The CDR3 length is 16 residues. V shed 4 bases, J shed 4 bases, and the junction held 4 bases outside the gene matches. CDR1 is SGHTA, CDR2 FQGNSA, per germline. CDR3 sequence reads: CASSSGLAGGFYEQYF. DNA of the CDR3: TGTGCCAGCAGCTCGGGACTAGCGGGAGGGTTTTACGAGCAGTACTTC.

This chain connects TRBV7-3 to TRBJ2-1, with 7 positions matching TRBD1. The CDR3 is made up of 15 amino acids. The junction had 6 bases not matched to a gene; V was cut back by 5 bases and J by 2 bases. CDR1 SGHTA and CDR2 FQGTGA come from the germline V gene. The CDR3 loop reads CASSPDRAPYNEQFF. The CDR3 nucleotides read TGTGCCAGCAGCCCCGACAGGGCACCCTACAATGAGCAGTTCTTC.

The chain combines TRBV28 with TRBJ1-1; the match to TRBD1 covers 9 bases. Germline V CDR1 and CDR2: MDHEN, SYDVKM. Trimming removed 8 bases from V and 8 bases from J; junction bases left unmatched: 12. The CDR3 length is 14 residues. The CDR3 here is CASGLGTGTNEAFF. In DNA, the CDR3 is TGTGCCAGCGGTCTCGGGACAGGGACAAACGAAGCTTTCTTT.

The CDR3 loop is CASGVPSRTYEQYF. For the CDR3, the DNA is TGTGCCAGCGGGGTTCCTAGCCGCACCTACGAGCAGTACTTC. The chain has TRBV11-2 and TRBJ2-7, with D perhaps TRBD2 (5 bases). The CDR3 totals 14 residues. V lost 8 bases, J lost 2 bases, and 16 bases lay in between. The germline V gene encodes CDR1 SGHAT and CDR2 FQNNGV.

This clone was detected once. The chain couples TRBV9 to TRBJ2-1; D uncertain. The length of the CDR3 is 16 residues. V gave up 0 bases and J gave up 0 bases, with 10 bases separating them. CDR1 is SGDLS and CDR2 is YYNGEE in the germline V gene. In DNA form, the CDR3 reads TGTGCCAGCAGCGTAGAAGGCCTAGGCTCCTACAATGAGCAGTTCTTC. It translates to CASSVEGLGSYNEQFF. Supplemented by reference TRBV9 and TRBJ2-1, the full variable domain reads DSGVTQTPKHLITATGQRVTLRCSPRSGDLSVYWYQQSLDQGLQFLIQYYNGEERAKGNILERFSAQQFPDLHSELNLSSLELGDSALYFCASSVEGLGSYNEQFFGPGTRLTVL.

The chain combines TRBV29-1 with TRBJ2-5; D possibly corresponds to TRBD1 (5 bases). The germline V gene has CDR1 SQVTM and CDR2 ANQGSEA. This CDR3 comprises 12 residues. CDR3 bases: TGCAGAGTTTGGGGCCTAAAGGAGACCCAGTACTTC. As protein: CRVWGLKETQYF.

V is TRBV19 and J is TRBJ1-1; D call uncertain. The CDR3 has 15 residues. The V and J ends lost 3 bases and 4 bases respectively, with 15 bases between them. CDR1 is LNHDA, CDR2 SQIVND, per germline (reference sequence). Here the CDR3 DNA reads TGTGCCAGTAGTATCCCTTCCCAGGTGAGCACTGAAGCTTTCTTT. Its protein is CASSIPSQVSTEAFF.

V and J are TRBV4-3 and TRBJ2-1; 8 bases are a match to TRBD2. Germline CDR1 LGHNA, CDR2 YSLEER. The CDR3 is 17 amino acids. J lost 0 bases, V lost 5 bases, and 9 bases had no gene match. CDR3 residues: CASSAGSGTSSYNEQFF. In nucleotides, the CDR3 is TGCGCCAGCAGCGCCGGTAGCGGGACGAGCTCCTACAATGAGCAGTTCTTC.